Shown below are 3 T cell receptor beta chains from a single sample sequenced in a study of blood T cell repertoires in COVID-19. Repertoires were generated with immunoSEQ multiplex PCR, while TCRdb's copy carries only in-frame clones and drops some. The sample includes approximately 130,000 clones, 75% to 90% of them seen just once. What was sequenced was peripheral blood. The receptors stem from a human donor in a cohort sampled during active COVID-19.

The chain uses TRBV21-1 and TRBJ2-7; the D call in the table, TRBD2, was not verified against the DNA. TRBV21-1 is termed a pseudogene. The CDR3 totals 16 residues. Here the CDR3 DNA reads TGTGCCAGCAGCAAAGGGAGGGTAGCGGGATCGGAGGAGCAGTACGTC. Translated: CASSKGRVAGSEEQYV.

V is TRBV5-6 and J is TRBJ2-7, with D maybe TRBD2 (7 bases). The CDR3 sequence is 14 residues long. Trimming took off 3 bases at V and 2 bases at J, with 12 bases between the two ends. Germline assignment: CDR1 SGHDT and CDR2 YYEEEE. DNA for the CDR3: TGTGCCAGCAGCTACCGGGGGGCCGCCTACGAGCAGTACTTC. Encoded protein: CASSYRGAAYEQYF.

The chain recombines TRBV24-1 with TRBJ2-1; 8 bases align to TRBD2. The trim removed 0 bases at V and 3 bases at J, leaving 9 bases unmatched. This CDR3 has 18 residues. Germline lookup yields CDR1 KGHDR and CDR2 SFDVKD. The CDR3 protein is CATSDLPWGGRFYNEQFF. CDR3 sequence (DNA): TGTGCCACCAGTGATTTGCCATGGGGCGGGAGGTTCTACAATGAGCAGTTCTTC.